This TCR beta chain was identified during a study of T cell responses to AZD1222 COVID-19 vaccine. Generated by immunoSEQ multiplex PCR, the TCRdb table keeps only in-frame clones and is missing some. The sample has 25,000 to 35,000 clones; about 89% are singletons. V lost 3 bases and J lost 6; bases outside the gene matches: 7. CDR1 SGDLS and CDR2 YYNGEE come from the germline V gene. This CDR3 has 15 residues. This chain joins TRBV9 and TRBJ1-2; 11 bases are shared with TRBD1. This material consisted of peripheral blood, taken on day 0 of AZD1222 vaccination. This sequence was found in an adult in good health. In DNA, the CDR3 is TGTGCCAGCAGCGAATATAGGACAGGGGGCGATGGCTACACCTTC. It translates to CASSEYRTGGDGYTF.